Below, 29 T cell receptor beta chains from the same sample are listed, as sequenced in a study of CD8+CD57+ T cells in acquired aplastic anemia. TCR beta VDJ and CDR3 profiles were obtained from a genomic DNA template. Using its own MiXCR run on the reads, TCRdb lists one record per CDR3 protein. Counted here are just over 400,000 distinct CDR3 sequences, 65% to 80% occurring once; the ten biggest clones make up under 4.5%. The sequenced sample was sorted CD4+, CD8+, or CD8+CD57+ T cells (not recorded which) from PBMCs. Receptors originate from a human donor in good health, serving as a control.

V gene TRBV19 combines with J gene TRBJ1-1, with D unresolved. Looked up from germline, CDR1 is LNHDA and CDR2 is SQIVND (reference sequence). The CDR3 is 12 residues long. Between the trimmed V and J ends, which lost 1 base and 11 bases, there was a span of 11 bases. Here the CDR3 DNA reads TGTGCCAGTAGTATAGGGCACCACGGGGCTTTCTTT. Translated, it gives CASSIGHHGAFF.

This clonotype was seen at least ten times. V and J are TRBV7-2 and TRBJ2-3; 7 bases are a match to TRBD1. Germline-derived CDR1 and CDR2 are SGHTA and FQGNSA. CDR3 length: 13 amino acids. J lost 6 bases, V lost 5 bases, and 5 bases had no gene match. The CDR3 reads CASSKQGSDTQYF. CDR3 DNA: TGTGCCAGCAGCAAACAGGGGTCTGATACGCAGTATTTT.

The rearrangement joins TRBV9 to TRBJ2-5; 7 nucleotides line up with TRBD1. Germline V gene data show CDR1 as SGDLS and CDR2 as YYNGEE. There are 14 residues in the CDR3. The trim removed 3 bases at V and 12 bases at J, leaving 14 bases unmatched. DNA for the CDR3: TGTGCCAGCAGCGCAGGGACAGCGGCTGGGCACGAGTACTTC. Translation gives CASSAGTAAGHEYF.

The chain employs TRBV5-1 and TRBJ1-3; D is unresolved. From germline, CDR1 is SGHRS and CDR2 YFSETQ. This CDR3 is built from 15 residues. Trimming took off 1 base at V and 6 bases at J, with 14 bases between the two ends. CDR3 nucleotide sequence: TGCGCCAGCAGCTTGATTCGGGTGGAGACAAACACCATATATTTT. Translating gives CASSLIRVETNTIYF.

As regards this clonotype: Relative to the germline gene, one junction end is altered; a read error may explain this. CDR3 DNA sequence: TGTGCCAGCAGCTGGAGGAGCAGGAACACTGGAGCTTTCTTT. It encodes CASSWRSRNTGAFF. J is TRBJ1-1 and V is TRBV7-3; D is ambiguous. Per germline, CDR1 SGHTA and CDR2 FQGTGA. The CDR3 sequence is 14 residues long.

With respect to this clonotype: One end of the junction varies from germline; a read error may be responsible. V and J are TRBV7-2 and TRBJ1-6; a weak D match, TRBD1 (6 bases). This CDR3 has 12 amino acids. Per germline, CDR1 SGHTA and CDR2 FQGNSA. CDR3 protein: CASSLQGKAAYF. In DNA, the CDR3 is TGTGCCAGCAGCTTACAGGGGAAGGCGGCTTACTTT.

This clonotype was seen repeatedly, ten times or more. J is TRBJ1-1 and V is TRBV7-2; D is undetermined. The CDR3 consists of 17 residues. Trimming shortened V by 6 bases and J by 4 bases, and 24 bases separated the two germline ends. Germline CDR1 reads SGHTA; CDR2 reads FQGNSA. As DNA, the CDR3 is TGTGCCAGCAGAAATAGCGCGGGAAGAGGGTATCTCACTGAAGCTTTCTTT. Its protein is CASRNSAGRGYLTEAFF.

A word on this clonotype: Mismatch with germline at one junction end may stem from a read error. V and J are TRBV5-1 and TRBJ1-3; D not resolved. The CDR3 is 14 amino acids. The germline gives CDR1 SGHRS, CDR2 YFSETQ. In nucleotides, the CDR3 is TGTGCCAGCAGCGCCTGGAACCCTGGAAGCACCATATATTTT. Residues: CASSAWNPGSTIYF.

V and J are TRBV5-1 and TRBJ2-7, with a weak D call TRBD2 (5 bases). Between the trimmed V and J ends, which lost 4 bases and 6 bases, there was a span of 17 bases. CDR1 is SGHRS, CDR2 YFSETQ, per germline. This CDR3 contains 14 residues. For the CDR3, the DNA is TGCGCCAGCAGCGGTCAGCGAGGGAAGAGCGAGCAGTACTTC. Protein sequence: CASSGQRGKSEQYF.

This chain links TRBV7-2 with TRBJ2-5; D not certain. The CDR3 runs 14 residues. V shed 0 bases and J shed 9 bases, with 14 bases lying between them. Per the germline V gene, CDR1 is SGHTA and CDR2 is FQGNSA. The CDR3, as DNA: TGTGCCAGCAGCTTAGCAGGATGGAGTCAGCCCCAGTACTTC. This sequence encodes CASSLAGWSQPQYF.

Comments on this clonotype: An end of the junction differs from the germline gene, which may be a read error. The chain carries TRBV5-1 and TRBJ2-3; D call uncertain. Per the germline V gene, CDR1 is SGHRS and CDR2 is YFSETQ. This CDR3 spans 15 amino acids. CDR3 loop: CASSFLVWRADTQYF. The DNA of the CDR3 is TGTGCCAGCAGCTTTCTAGTATGGCGCGCAGATACGCAGTATTTT.

The rearrangement joins TRBV19 to TRBJ2-5; 15 bases map to TRBD2. Germline values: CDR1 LNHDA, CDR2 SQIVND (reference sequence). Trimming removed 6 bases from V and 7 bases from J; junction bases left unmatched: 15. The CDR3 length is 18 residues. The CDR3 is CASRSKLPGLAGGPTQYF. CDR3 nucleotide sequence: TGTGCCAGTAGGTCAAAACTCCCGGGACTAGCGGGGGGACCGACCCAGTACTTC.

This clonotype was counted ten times or more. The V call is TRBV20-1, the J call TRBJ1-1; a possible D gene is TRBD1 (6 bases). CDR1 and CDR2 (germline): DFQATT, SNEGSKA (reference sequence). Trimming stripped 6 bases from V and 4 bases from J, with 15 bases between. The CDR3 has 13 amino acids. The CDR3 coding sequence is TGCAGTGCCAAGATAGGAGGGGGCACTGAAGCTTTCTTT. This encodes CSAKIGGGTEAFF.

This clonotype was found many times. The V call is TRBV20-1, the J call TRBJ1-1; D gene uncertain. The germline V gene has CDR1 DFQATT and CDR2 SNEGSKA (reference sequence). V was pared by 3 bases and J by 5 bases, with 13 bases between. The CDR3 contains 13 residues. CDR3 coding DNA: TGCAGTGCTAGTCAGACTCTGGGGACTGAAGCTTTCTTT. This codes for CSASQTLGTEAFF.

The count of this clonotype is one. The chain recombines TRBV11-2 with TRBJ2-5; D gene uncertain. The germline V gene has CDR1 SGHAT and CDR2 FQNNGV. The V gene lost 5 bases and the J gene lost 5 bases, with 18 bases spanning the gap. This CDR3 is 15 amino acids long. The CDR3 region is CASSPDTGFGETQYF. CDR3 nucleotides: TGTGCCAGCAGCCCCGATACCGGGTTCGGGGAGACCCAGTACTTC.

The chain couples TRBV10-3 to TRBJ1-6; the D gene is possibly TRBD1 (6 bases). CDR1 and CDR2 (germline): ENHRY, SYGVKD. Trimming shortened V by 8 bases and J by 9 bases, and 14 bases separated the two germline ends. This CDR3 comprises 13 residues. The CDR3 DNA sequence: TGTGCCATCTCGGACAGCGGGGGTTCACCCCTCCACTTT. This sequence encodes CAISDSGGSPLHF.

The chain uses TRBV5-1 and TRBJ1-6, with D tentatively TRBD1 (5 bases). The CDR3 has 14 residues. The germline CDR1 and CDR2 sequences are SGHRS and YFSETQ. The V and J ends lost 0 bases and 12 bases respectively, with 13 bases between them. Here the CDR3 DNA reads TGCGCCAGCAGCTTGGCAGCCAGCGGGGGACCCCTCCACTTT. Amino acid sequence: CASSLAASGGPLHF.

At least ten counts were recorded for this clonotype. This sequence joins TRBV7-2 and TRBJ1-4; a weak D match, TRBD1 (5 bases). Trimming took off 7 bases at V and 3 bases at J, with 18 bases between the two ends. The CDR3 consists of 16 residues. The germline V gene encodes CDR1 SGHTA and CDR2 FQGNSA. The CDR3 DNA reads as TGTGCCAGCAAAACAACACCCCAGGGATCTAATGAAAAACTGTTTTTT. This translates into CASKTTPQGSNEKLFF.

A note on this clonotype: At one end, the junction sequence differs from germline, possibly due to a read error. J is TRBJ1-1 and V is TRBV7-2, with 7 bases identical to TRBD1. This CDR3 is built from 14 residues. CDR1 SGHTA and CDR2 FQGNSA come from the germline V gene. CDR3 residues: CASSQRGGWFTDTF. CDR3 coding DNA: TGTGCTAGCAGCCAAAGAGGGGGCTGGTTCACAGATACGTTT.

The genes are TRBV29-1 and TRBJ1-1; D is unresolved. From germline, CDR1 is SQVTM and CDR2 ANQGSEA. Trimming took off 7 bases at V and 1 base at J, with 13 bases between the two ends. This CDR3 comprises 13 residues. CDR3 amino acids: CSGLEAENTEAFF. The DNA for the CDR3 is TGCAGCGGCCTGGAGGCAGAGAACACTGAAGCTTTCTTT.

The V gene is TRBV20-1, the J gene TRBJ2-1; 8 bases line up with TRBD2. This CDR3 is built from 14 residues. V gave up 1 base and J gave up 4 bases; unmatched junction bases: 3. Per the germline V gene, CDR1 is DFQATT and CDR2 is SNEGSKA (reference sequence). CDR3 sequence reads: CSARALAGYNEQFF. CDR3 DNA: TGCAGTGCTAGAGCATTAGCGGGATACAATGAGCAGTTCTTC.

This clonotype was seen a few times. Mismatch with germline at one junction end may stem from a read error. The genes are TRBV19 and TRBJ2-5, with TRBD1 as a possible D gene (5 bases). The CDR3 runs to 8 residues. Germline V lookup: CDR1 LNHDA, CDR2 SQIVND (reference sequence). CDR3 coding DNA: TGTGCCAGTAGTATACAGGGCTTC. Protein sequence: CASSIQGF.

V and J are TRBV18 and TRBJ1-1; maybe TRBD1 (6 bases). V shed 1 base and J shed 3 bases, with 12 bases lying between them. The germline gives CDR1 KGHSH, CDR2 LQKENI. The CDR3 runs 15 residues. The chain's CDR3 is CASSPLRDTHTEAFF. CDR3 in DNA: TGTGCCAGCTCACCACTCCGGGACACCCACACTGAAGCTTTCTTT.

The chain recombines TRBV9 with TRBJ2-5, with D tentatively TRBD2 (5 bases). Germline V gene lookup returns CDR1 SGDLS and CDR2 YYNGEE. V lost 4 bases, J lost 7 bases, and 17 bases lay in between. The CDR3 sequence is 14 residues long. This CDR3 reads CASSLARTSATQYF. In DNA, the CDR3 is TGTGCCAGCAGCCTAGCTAGAACGTCAGCGACCCAGTACTTC.

With regard to this clonotype: A much larger clonotype is one base distant, so this may be a read error. CDR3 protein: CASSLGLADYNEQYF. The CDR3 DNA follows: TGTGCCAGCAGCTTGGGACTAGCGGACTACAATGAGCAGTACTTC. The chain is built from TRBV5-5 and TRBJ2-7; 9 nucleotides align to TRBD2. The J segment lost 7 bases and the V segment lost 0 bases, leaving 8 bases of the junction unmatched. The CDR3 has 15 residues. Germline-derived CDR1 and CDR2 are SGHKS and YYEKEE (reference sequence).

The CDR3 loop is CATSRGPAESDTQYF. The CDR3 bases are TGTGCCACCAGCAGAGGGCCAGCGGAGTCAGATACGCAGTATTTT. This chain uses TRBV15 with TRBJ2-3; TRBD2 is a possible D gene (5 bases). The length of the CDR3 is 15 residues. Germline CDR1 and CDR2: LNHNV and YYDKDF (reference sequence). Trimming took 1 base from V and 4 from J, leaving 12 bases between them.

V gene TRBV7-9 combines with J gene TRBJ1-4; possibly TRBD1 for D (6 bases). In germline, CDR1 is SEHNR, CDR2 FQNEAQ (reference sequence). The CDR3 consists of 14 residues. Trimming shortened V by 5 bases and J by 15 bases, and 22 bases separated the two germline ends. CDR3 in amino acids: CASSVGTGDGQLFF. CDR3 sequence (DNA): TGTGCCAGCAGCGTAGGAACGGGGGATGGACAGTTGTTTTTT.

A note on this clonotype: The DNA is omitted, as the CDR3 cannot be located on it reliably, and the CDR3 follows TCRdb's listing. The CDR3 protein is CASSLERVKLFFGTF. The chain recombines TRBV7-8 with TRBJ1-2. The CDR3 spans 15 amino acids, including both terminal residues. Germline V lookup: CDR1 SGHVS, CDR2 FQNEAQ.

A remark on this clonotype: One end of the junction varies from germline; a read error may be responsible. V usage is TRBV7-8 and J usage is TRBJ2-2; maybe TRBD2 (5 bases). The CDR3 covers 15 residues. Germline V gene lookup returns CDR1 SGHVS and CDR2 FQNEAQ. The CDR3 nucleotides are TGTGCCAGCACCCACAAACGGGGTCTGACCGGTGAGCTGTTTTTT. As protein: CASTHKRGLTGELFF.